The clone carrying this T cell receptor beta chain was seen ten or more times. Its antigen is not known. From the 5' RACE reads, TCRdb called clonotypes with MiXCR, one entry per CDR3 protein. The sample gives 210,000 or so distinct CDR3 sequences, around 25% of which show up once; around 6.3% is in the top ten. The data belong to a study of CD8 T cells in ankylosing spondylitis. Study outcomes and limitations: Reportedly, disease-linked clones are significantly enriched in ankylosing spondylitis patients' matched synovial fluid. The study identified a TCR beta motif of several highly homologous variants that appeared characteristic of ankylosing spondylitis blood. Disease-linked clones were CD8+ and relatively rare in peripheral blood.

The CDR3 consists of 12 residues. V shed 4 bases and J shed 8 bases, with 12 bases lying between them. Germline CDR1 MNHEY, CDR2 SVGAGI. The receptor was derived from a male donor with ankylosing spondylitis or in good health (not recorded which). The sample taken for sequencing was blood, either unsorted or a sorted T cell fraction (not recorded which). The rearrangement links TRBV6-5 to TRBJ2-7; D may be TRBD2 (5 bases). The CDR3 DNA reads as TGTGCCAGCAGTTCGGAGGCCGGACAGCAGTACTTC. It codes for CASSSEAGQQYF.